Listed below are T cell receptor beta chains from one sample, sequenced in a study of T cells in Graves' hyperthyroidism and ophthalmopathy. TCRdb re-called the multiplex PCR reads through MiXCR, storing one row per CDR3 protein. The sample records roughly 330,000 distinct CDR3 sequences, 15% to 20% being singletons. The sample was blood. These receptors originate from a man between 25 and 39 years old with Graves' hyperthyroidism. CDR3s include the opening cysteine and the closing phenylalanine or tryptophan. The D gene is left open where the match is weak. Size is stated for part of the rows, as once, few or many counts, or as a class when the clone is expanded.

V gene	clone size	J gene	D gene	CDR3 length	CDR3 protein	CDR3 DNA
TRBV6-5	many	TRBJ1-1	.	15	CASSYGIQQNTEAFF	TGTGCCAGCAGTTATGGGATACAGCAGAACACTGAAGCTTTCTTT
TRBV27	.	TRBJ2-7	TRBD2	15	CASSTPRAGAYEQYF	TGTGCCAGCAGTACGCCCCGAGCGGGAGCCTACGAGCAGTACTTC
TRBV20-1	.	TRBJ2-7	.	14	CSASSLSSRFEQYF	TGCAGTGCTTCTAGCCTCTCATCCCGTTTCGAGCAGTACTTC
TRBV30	.	TRBJ2-7	.	14	CAWSVQGAGYEQYF	TGTGCCTGGAGTGTACAGGGAGCAGGGTACGAGCAGTACTTC
TRBV19	.	TRBJ2-6	.	13	CASSKGVANVLTF	TGTGCCAGTAGCAAAGGGGTGGCCAACGTCCTGACTTTC
TRBV19	.	TRBJ1-1	.	15	CASSIVERVDTEAFF	TGTGCCAGTAGTATAGTGGAACGGGTAGACACTGAAGCTTTCTTT
TRBV7-9	.	TRBJ1-4	TRBD1	15	CASSVGPGQGEKLFF	TGTGCCAGCAGCGTCGGACCGGGACAGGGAGAAAAACTGTTTTTT
TRBV20-1	.	TRBJ1-2	.	10	CSAYRQGYTF	TGCAGTGCGTACAGGCAGGGCTACACCTTC
TRBV15	.	TRBJ2-3	.	18	CATSRDGGLRTSKDTQYF	TGTGCCACCAGCAGAGATGGGGGACTTCGAACTAGTAAAGATACGCAGTATTTT
TRBV29-1	few	TRBJ1-1	.	11	CSADKNTEAFF	TGCAGCGCTGACAAGAACACTGAAGCTTTCTTT
TRBV12-3/TRBV12-4	many	TRBJ2-5	TRBD1	14	CASSFTGGQETQYF	TGTGCCAGCAGTTTCACAGGGGGCCAAGAGACCCAGTACTTC
TRBV30	many	TRBJ2-7	.	13	CAWSVLGHHEQYF	TGTGCCTGGAGTGTACTTGGGCATCACGAGCAGTACTTC
TRBV30	.	TRBJ2-3	.	15	CAWSRTGTRTDTQYF	TGTGCCTGGAGCCGGACAGGGACTAGGACAGATACGCAGTATTTT
TRBV7-8	many	TRBJ2-2	TRBD2	15	CASSPGLAGDGELFF	TGTGCCAGCAGCCCGGGACTAGCGGGAGACGGGGAGCTGTTTTTT
TRBV7-7	many	TRBJ2-2	.	14	CASSVSMNTGELFF	TGTGCTAGCAGCGTCTCGATGAACACCGGGGAGCTGTTTTTT
TRBV20-1	.	TRBJ2-7	.	14	CSAGVGSRSYEQYF	TGCAGTGCTGGAGTGGGCAGCCGTTCCTACGAGCAGTACTTC
TRBV7-2	many	TRBJ2-7	.	14	CASSIAGQPYEQYF	TGTGCCAGCAGCATCGCTGGACAGCCATACGAGCAGTACTTC
TRBV5-1	.	TRBJ2-2	TRBD2	15	CASSLGGSGTGELFF	TGCGCCAGCAGCTTGGGCGGGAGTGGCACCGGGGAGCTGTTTTTT
TRBV12-3/TRBV12-4	.	TRBJ2-2	.	14	CASSVVLGVGELFF	TGTGCCAGCAGTGTAGTTTTGGGTGTCGGGGAGCTGTTTTTT
TRBV20-1	many	TRBJ2-3	TRBD2	13	CSAYGGRADTQYF	TGCAGTGCATATGGCGGGAGGGCGGATACGCAGTATTTT
TRBV3-1	many	TRBJ2-2	.	15	CASSQELLHTGELFF	TGTGCCAGCAGCCAAGAGTTACTTCACACCGGGGAGCTGTTTTTT
TRBV9	.	TRBJ2-2	.	15	CASSLRVGRSGELFF	TGTGCCAGCAGCCTCCGAGTCGGTAGATCCGGGGAGCTGTTTTTT
TRBV30	many	TRBJ2-5	.	14	CAWSVGGGGETQYF	TGTGCCTGGAGTGTAGGGGGAGGGGGGGAGACCCAGTACTTC
TRBV5-6	many	TRBJ2-3	TRBD1	16	CASSLRTGVYTDTQYF	TGTGCCAGCAGCTTACGGACAGGGGTCTACACAGATACGCAGTATTTT
TRBV7-9	many	TRBJ2-2	.	16	CASSLDATGMTGELFF	TGTGCCAGCAGCTTAGACGCCACCGGGATGACCGGGGAGCTGTTTTTT
TRBV5-1	.	TRBJ2-5	TRBD2	15	CAGSLGLAGKETQYF	TGCGCCGGCAGCTTGGGACTAGCGGGGAAGGAGACCCAGTACTTC
TRBV10-2	many	TRBJ1-1	TRBD1	11	CASFGQGGAFF	TGCGCCAGCTTTGGACAGGGGGGAGCTTTCTTT
TRBV2	many	TRBJ1-1	.	14	CASSEEWGNTEAFF	TGTGCCAGCAGTGAGGAGTGGGGGAACACTGAAGCTTTCTTT
TRBV3-1	many	TRBJ1-1	.	16	CASSQARLGQTTEAFF	TGTGCCAGCAGCCAAGCCCGCCTCGGACAAACCACTGAAGCTTTCTTT
TRBV12-3/TRBV12-4	.	TRBJ2-7	.	12	CASSLVHHEQYF	TGTGCCAGCAGTTTAGTGCACCACGAGCAGTACTTC
TRBV3-1	.	TRBJ2-1	.	14	CASSQGRLYNEQFF	TGTGCCAGCAGCCAAGGGCGGCTATACAATGAGCAGTTCTTC
TRBV27	few	TRBJ1-5	.	14	CASSSPLQGQPQHF	TGTGCCAGCAGCTCCCCGTTACAGGGCCAGCCCCAGCATTTT
TRBV24-1	many	TRBJ2-1	TRBD2	17	CATSDWYSGGSYNEQFF	TGTGCCACCAGTGATTGGTATAGCGGGGGCTCCTACAATGAGCAGTTCTTC
TRBV24-1	.	TRBJ2-5	.	17	CATSDLASSIKGETQYF	TGTGCCACCAGTGATTTGGCTAGCTCAATAAAGGGAGAGACCCAGTACTTC
TRBV12-3/TRBV12-4	few	TRBJ1-2	.	12	CASSLLGYGYTF	TGTGCCAGCAGTTTACTGGGCTATGGCTACACCTTC
TRBV24-1	many	TRBJ2-1	.	11	CATSDYNEQFF	TGTGCCACCAGTGACTACAATGAGCAGTTCTTC
TRBV5-1	many	TRBJ1-4	.	15	CASSLGVAINEKLFF	TGCGCCAGCAGCCTGGGGGTGGCGATTAATGAAAAACTGTTTTTT
TRBV28	many	TRBJ2-7	TRBD1	14	CASSPGQGVYEQYF	TGTGCCAGCAGTCCCGGACAGGGGGTCTACGAGCAGTACTTC
TRBV29-1	.	TRBJ2-1	TRBD2	12	CSTLGLHMGQFF	TGCAGCACCCTGGGACTACATATGGGGCAGTTCTTC
TRBV2	many	TRBJ2-1	.	15	CASWPGPDRANEQFF	TGTGCCAGCTGGCCGGGACCCGATAGGGCCAATGAGCAGTTCTTC
TRBV6-1	.	TRBJ2-1	.	15	CASSQFIAGHNEQFF	TGTGCCAGCAGTCAATTCATTGCGGGCCACAATGAGCAGTTCTTC
TRBV19	few	TRBJ2-6	TRBD1	18	CASSLWTGFSSGANVLTF	TGTGCCAGTAGTCTTTGGACAGGATTTAGCTCTGGGGCCAACGTCCTGACTTTC
TRBV9	many	TRBJ1-1	.	15	CASSPDGDQNTEAFF	TGTGCCAGCAGCCCCGACGGAGACCAGAACACTGAAGCTTTCTTT
TRBV30	.	TRBJ2-3	TRBD2	15	CAWSNAGAYTDTQYF	TGTGCCTGGAGCAATGCGGGAGCGTACACAGATACGCAGTATTTT
TRBV10-3	.	TRBJ2-3	.	16	CAISDLQGGGTDTQYF	TGTGCCATCAGTGACTTACAGGGAGGGGGCACAGATACGCAGTATTTT
TRBV6-1	.	TRBJ2-5	TRBD2	16	CASSSAGLAGVETQYF	TGTGCCAGCAGTTCAGCGGGACTAGCGGGAGTAGAGACCCAGTACTTC
TRBV3-1	many	TRBJ1-1	TRBD1	17	CASSQGTGGWGNTEAFF	TGTGCCAGCAGCCAAGGGACAGGGGGCTGGGGGAACACTGAAGCTTTCTTT
TRBV28	many	TRBJ2-7	TRBD2	14	CASHGGRALNEQYF	TGTGCCTCCCATGGCGGGAGGGCCCTGAACGAGCAGTACTTC